Below, 6 T cell receptor beta chains from the same sample are listed, as sequenced in a study of T cells expressing NK-cell markers. No DNA is given; TCRdb re-called the 5' RACE reads and lists each CDR3 protein once. Across some 390,000 distinct CDR3 sequences, the top ten clones capture roughly 10% of the sample. Sequencing was carried out using blood T cells: a sorted CD56 or NKG2C T cell subset, CD4+ or CD8+ T cells, or bulk PBMC T cells (not recorded which). These receptors originate from a woman in her 50s in good health.

This chain joins TRBV12-3 or TRBV12-4 and TRBJ2-5; TCRdb's D gene call, TRBD2, goes unchecked for lack of DNA. CDR3 size: 15 residues. This CDR3 is CASSSQAGWGETQYF.

The J gene is TRBJ1-1, the V gene TRBV14. CDR3 length equals 14 residues. Germline V CDR1 and CDR2: SGHDN, FVKESK. The CDR3 loop is CASRKEGGGTEAFF. The whole variable domain, filled in from reference TRBV14 and TRBJ1-1, reads EAGVTQFPSHSVIEKGQTVTLRCDPISGHDNLYWYRRVMGKEIKFLLHFVKESKQDESGMPNNRFLAERTGGTYSTLKVQPAELEDSGVYFCASRKEGGGTEAFFGQGTRLTVV.

This chain uses TRBV24-1 with TRBJ2-2. Germline lookup yields CDR1 KGHDR and CDR2 SFDVKD. This CDR3 spans 13 amino acids. The CDR3 spells CATSDTSLGELFF.

The chain recombines TRBV24-1 with TRBJ2-2; TCRdb lists TRBD2, though no DNA is available to test this call. This CDR3 is 17 amino acids long. Germline V gene data show CDR1 as KGHDR and CDR2 as SFDVKD. The chain's CDR3 is CATSDPRTSGNTGELFF.

The rearrangement links TRBV5-1 to TRBJ2-2. CDR1 is SGHRS and CDR2 is YFSETQ in the germline V gene. The CDR3 loop spans 13 amino acids. CDR3 residues: CASSLSTTGELFF.

The chain carries TRBV20-1 and TRBJ1-1; TCRdb designates TRBD1, a call that cannot be tested without DNA. CDR1 is DFQATT and CDR2 is SNEGSKA in the germline V gene (reference sequence). CDR3 size: 13 residues. The CDR3 spells CRVPGQGNTEAFF.